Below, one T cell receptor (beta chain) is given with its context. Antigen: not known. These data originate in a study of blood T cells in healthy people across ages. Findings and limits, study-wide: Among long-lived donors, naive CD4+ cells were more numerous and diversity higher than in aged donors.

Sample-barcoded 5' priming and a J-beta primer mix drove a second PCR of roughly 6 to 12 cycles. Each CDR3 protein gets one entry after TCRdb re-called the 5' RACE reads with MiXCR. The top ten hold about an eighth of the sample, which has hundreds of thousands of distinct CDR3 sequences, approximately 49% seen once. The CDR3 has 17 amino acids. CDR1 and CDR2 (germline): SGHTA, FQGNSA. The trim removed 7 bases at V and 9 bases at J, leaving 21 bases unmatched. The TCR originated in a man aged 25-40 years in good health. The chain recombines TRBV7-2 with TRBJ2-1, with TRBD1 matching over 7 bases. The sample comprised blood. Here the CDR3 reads CASNADVGQRSHSEQFF. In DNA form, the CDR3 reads TGTGCCAGCAACGCCGACGTGGGACAGAGATCCCACAGTGAGCAGTTCTTC.